The present T cell receptor beta chain was sequenced within a study of long-term antiretroviral therapy in people with HIV (dated by TCRdb to 2021 to 2024). With respect to the entire study: The earliest samples were collected about a decade before the 2015 WHO recommendation for immediate ART, when ART was typically delayed until CD4 counts fell. Whether ART initiation and durable HIV suppression were associated with changes in peripheral blood TRB repertoire composition and diversity was tested in a retrospective serial study. The cohort contributed 150 to 200 cryopreserved PBMC samples from about 30 adults with confirmed HIV infection, collected serially over a mean of about six years (range 1-12). Among the roughly 30 participants with HIV, eleven were female. No cross-contamination during QIAcube processing was seen in test extractions of a monoclonal T-cell line run alongside 30 to 35 polyclonal samples.

For this clone: Its cognate antigen has yet to be identified. Base-call qualities are not available, and no considerably larger clone is one nucleotide away.

Sequencing of the TRB variable region was done with the immunoSEQ hsTCRB v3.0 assay at survey level resolution. The targeted TRB sequencing depth was about 40,000-55,000 T-cell genomes per sample. An Illumina MiSeq with a v3 150-cycle kit was used to sequence the pooled TRB libraries. The original pipeline was this. Repertoire analysis was performed in R inside a reproducible Nextflow workflow that covered QC, data transformation and analysis. LymphoSeq2, an R package for exploring AIRR-Seq data, was used to implement the custom analyses. A handful of samples yielding fewer than 5000 total TRB sequences were excluded, leaving over 150 analyzed HIV repertoires. Of the 188 retained HIV repertoires, over 55 were collected before and 120 to 130 after ART initiation. Each repertoire was downsampled to 5000 TRB nucleotide sequences, and summary statistics were averaged across 100 downsampling iterations. The analysis kept only TRB sequences whose CDR3 regions were at least seven amino acids long. A Shannon entropy-derived clonality score and the Gini coefficient were used to measure diversity. In the repertoire networks, any two of the top 5000 CDR3 amino acid sequences were connected whenever the two sequences differed by an edit distance of one. For TRB CDR3 amino acid sequences, antigen specificity groups and MHC restriction were predicted with GLIPH2. To flag known associations with CMV, EBV, HIV or tissue antigens, CDR3 amino acid sequences were compared against VDJdb and McPAS-TCR. Pre-ART, post-ART and control groups were compared with Wilcoxon signed-rank tests and Holm-Bonferroni correction. TCRdb mirrors the immuneACCESS table, restricted to in-frame sequences. Some clones are absent from its copies; in checked studies, under half trace to an unresolved V gene, and the reason for the others is unknown. V, J and clone size derive from that table, while D and trimming were established from the DNA sequence. The sample contains approximately 31,000 clones, around 80% of them found a single time. Over 7% of the sample belongs to the ten largest clones.

Inclusion was restricted to participants for whom at least one PBMC sample before ART initiation and at least two post-ART samples were available. All participants with HIV were treated in the United States of America. Before DNA extraction, cryopreserved samples of about 0.9-11 million PBMC were thawed and washed. At the time of the earliest PBMC sample, participants with HIV were aged between about 20 and 55 years. PBMC samples from each participant spanned 1-4 timepoints before ART initiation and 2-8 timepoints after ART initiation, with a median of 7 samples. Serial HIV viral load, CD4+ T-cell count, ART history and demographic data were obtained for every participant. A Qiagen kit on a QIAcube was used to extract genomic DNA from unsorted PBMC, with samples processed in batches of 12. CDR1 is given as SGDLS and CDR2 as YYNGEE, both from the germline V gene. The CDR3, from cysteine to phenylalanine, totals 12 residues. The read is trimmed to its CDR3 DNA, 36 bases read in frame from base 1. Trimming costs V 2 bases and J 13 bases, and their ends lie 10 bases apart.

Study-wide findings and limitations: Compared with controls, HIV repertoires had narrower CDR3 length ranges, and the network structure pointed to an antigen-experienced repertoire that shifted only slightly toward naive after ART. Unsorted PBMC were profiled instead of sorted CD4+ and CD8+ T cells because pre-ART samples had limited cell numbers. ART initiation was associated with a significant increase in TRB diversity, but diversity stayed significantly below transplant donor controls even after long-term ART. Since PBMC availability was limited, sequencing covered only the TCR beta chain, with no alpha chain pairing. The samples were dated from the mid-2000s to the late 2010s, and the ART regimens that were used may be less effective than current ART regimens. No data were available on ART adherence, viral resistance or therapy changes, limiting inferences about post-ART repertoire changes. Expanded TRB clones identified before ART initiation dominated the repertoire across all time points, though the dominance fluctuated and decreased in many PLHIV after ART.

The clonotype comes from a woman aged 50 to 65 with HIV. The chain is assembled from TRBV9 and TRBJ1-6, with the D gene call left open. Sequencing used unsorted PBMCs, obtained 3.1 years after starting antiretroviral therapy. Here the CDR3 is given as CASSVSGGPLHF. Here is the DNA: TGTGCCAGCAGCGTCTCGGGCGGTCCCCTCCACTTT.